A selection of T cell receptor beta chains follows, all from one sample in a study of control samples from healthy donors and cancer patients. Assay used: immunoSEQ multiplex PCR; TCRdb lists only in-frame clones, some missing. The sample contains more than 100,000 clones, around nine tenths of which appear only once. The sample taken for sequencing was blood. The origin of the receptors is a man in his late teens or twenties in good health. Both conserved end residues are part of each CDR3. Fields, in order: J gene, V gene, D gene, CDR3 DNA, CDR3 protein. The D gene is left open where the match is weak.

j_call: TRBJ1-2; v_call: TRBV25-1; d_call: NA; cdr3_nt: TGTGCCAGCAGTGAATCTTTTGCAGGGGTTGTATATGGCTACACCTTC; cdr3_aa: CASSESFAGVVYGYTF
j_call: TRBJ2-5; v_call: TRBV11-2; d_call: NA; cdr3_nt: TGTGCCAGCAGCCTCGTTTCCACAGGGGAGACCCAGTACTTC; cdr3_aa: CASSLVSTGETQYF
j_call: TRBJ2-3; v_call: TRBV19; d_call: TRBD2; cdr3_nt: TGTGCCAGTAGTCTTAGCGGGAGGGCGGGAACAGATACGCAGTATTTT; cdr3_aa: CASSLSGRAGTDTQYF
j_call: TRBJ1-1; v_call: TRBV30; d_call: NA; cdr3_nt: TGTGCCTGGAGTGTACTTAGTCGGCGGAACACTGAAGCTTTCTTT; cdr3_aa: CAWSVLSRRNTEAFF
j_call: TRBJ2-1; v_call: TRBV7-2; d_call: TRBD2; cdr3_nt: TGTGCCAGCAGCCTCCGGGACTACCCCAATGAGCAGTTCTTC; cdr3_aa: CASSLRDYPNEQFF
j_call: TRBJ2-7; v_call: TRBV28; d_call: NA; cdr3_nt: TGTGCCAGCAGTCAAGACTACGAGCAGTACTTC; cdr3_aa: CASSQDYEQYF
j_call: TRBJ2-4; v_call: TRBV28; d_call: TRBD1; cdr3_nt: TGTGCCATCAGGGGGACAGGGAACATTCAGTACTTC; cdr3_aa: CAIRGTGNIQYF
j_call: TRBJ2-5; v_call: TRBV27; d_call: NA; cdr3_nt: TGTGCCAGCAGTACCCTGGACCAGGTACGGGAGACCCAGTACTTC; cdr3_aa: CASSTLDQVRETQYF
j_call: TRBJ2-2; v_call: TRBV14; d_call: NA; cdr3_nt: TGTGCCAGCAGCCAAGTGGGATCCGGGGAGCTGTTTTTT; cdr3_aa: CASSQVGSGELFF
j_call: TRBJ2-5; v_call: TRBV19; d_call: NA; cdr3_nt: TGTGCCAGTAGTATAACAGGGGGGGGAGAGACCCAGTACTTC; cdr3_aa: CASSITGGGETQYF
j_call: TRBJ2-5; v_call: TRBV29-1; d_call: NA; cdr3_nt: TGCAGCGCGGACAGCGGTCGGGAGACCCAGTACTTC; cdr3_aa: CSADSGRETQYF